The table lists the clone carrying this T cell receptor (beta chain) with a count of one. This specimen comes from a study of cytotoxic CD8 clonotypes in ibrutinib-treated CLL. Depth targeted 1 in 200,000 to 1 in 1 million T cells, averaging 10x coverage per clonotype. The protocol was immunoSEQ multiplex PCR, while the TCRdb copy is restricted to in-frame clones and leaves out a portion. The sample contains around 250,000 clones, roughly 70% of which appear only once. Per germline, CDR1 SQVTM and CDR2 ANQGSEA. The CDR3 sequence is 11 residues long. V was pared by 0 bases and J by 11 bases, with 10 bases between. Around 2.2 micrograms of genomic DNA, which was extracted from cryopreserved PBMCs, served as the material used for the TCR beta libraries.

Source: PBMCs, taken after 24 months of ibrutinib treatment. This chain uses TRBV29-1 with TRBJ1-1; D perhaps matches TRBD1 (6 bases). This clonotype was sampled from a human donor with chronic lymphocytic leukemia. CDR3 sequence: CSVEEGQGAFF. The CDR3 DNA sequence: TGCAGCGTTGAAGAAGGGCAGGGGGCTTTCTTT.